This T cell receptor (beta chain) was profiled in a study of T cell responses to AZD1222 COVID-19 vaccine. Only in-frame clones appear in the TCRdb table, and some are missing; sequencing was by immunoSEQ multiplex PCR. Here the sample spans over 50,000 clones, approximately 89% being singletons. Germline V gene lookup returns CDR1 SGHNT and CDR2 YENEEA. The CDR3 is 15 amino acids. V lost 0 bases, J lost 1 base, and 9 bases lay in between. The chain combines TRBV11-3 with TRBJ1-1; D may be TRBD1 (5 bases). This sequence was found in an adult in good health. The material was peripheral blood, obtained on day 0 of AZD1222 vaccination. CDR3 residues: CASSLDPGSNTEAFF. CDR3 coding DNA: TGTGCCAGCAGCTTAGACCCAGGGTCGAACACTGAAGCTTTCTTT.